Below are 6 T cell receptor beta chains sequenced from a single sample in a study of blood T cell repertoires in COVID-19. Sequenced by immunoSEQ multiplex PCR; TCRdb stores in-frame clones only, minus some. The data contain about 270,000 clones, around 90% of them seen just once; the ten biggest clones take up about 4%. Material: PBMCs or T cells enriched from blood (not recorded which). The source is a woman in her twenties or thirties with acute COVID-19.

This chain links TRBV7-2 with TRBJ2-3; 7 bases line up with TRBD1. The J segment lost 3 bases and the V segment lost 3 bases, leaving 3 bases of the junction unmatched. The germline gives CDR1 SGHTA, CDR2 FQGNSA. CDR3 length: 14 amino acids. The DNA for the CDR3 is TGTGCCAGCAGCTTCGGGACAGCGACAGATACGCAGTATTTT. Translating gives CASSFGTATDTQYF.

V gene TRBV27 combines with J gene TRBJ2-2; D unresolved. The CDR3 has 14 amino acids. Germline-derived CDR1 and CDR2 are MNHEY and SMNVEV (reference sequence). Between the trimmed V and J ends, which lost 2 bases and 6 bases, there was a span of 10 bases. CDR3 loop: CASSLGSSAGELFF. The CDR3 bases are TGTGCCAGCAGTTTAGGTTCTTCGGCCGGGGAGCTGTTTTTT.

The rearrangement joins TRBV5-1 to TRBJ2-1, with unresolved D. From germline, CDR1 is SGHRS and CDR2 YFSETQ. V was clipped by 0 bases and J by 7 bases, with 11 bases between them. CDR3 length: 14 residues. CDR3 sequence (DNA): TGCGCCAGCAGCTTGGCCGGGTCACCTAATGAGCAGTTCTTC. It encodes CASSLAGSPNEQFF.

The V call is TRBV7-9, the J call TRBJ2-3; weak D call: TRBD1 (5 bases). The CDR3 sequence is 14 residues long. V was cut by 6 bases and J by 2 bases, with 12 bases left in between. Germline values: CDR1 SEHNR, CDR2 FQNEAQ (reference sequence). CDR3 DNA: TGTGCCAGCAGACAAACAGGTTCCACAGATACGCAGTATTTT. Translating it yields CASRQTGSTDTQYF.

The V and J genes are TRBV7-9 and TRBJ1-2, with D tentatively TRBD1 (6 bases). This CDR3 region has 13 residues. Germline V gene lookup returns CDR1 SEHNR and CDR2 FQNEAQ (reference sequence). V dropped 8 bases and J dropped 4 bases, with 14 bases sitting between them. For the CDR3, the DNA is TGTGCCAGCCCCCAGGACAGCGGCTATGGCTACACCTTC. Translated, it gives CASPQDSGYGYTF.

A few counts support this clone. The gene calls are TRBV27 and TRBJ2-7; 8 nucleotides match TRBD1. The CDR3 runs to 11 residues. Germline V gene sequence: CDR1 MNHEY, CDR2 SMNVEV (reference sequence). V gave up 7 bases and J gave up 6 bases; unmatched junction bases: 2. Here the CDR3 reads CASTQGAEQYF. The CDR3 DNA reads TGTGCCAGCACCCAGGGGGCCGAGCAGTACTTC.